One sample yielded the 5 T cell receptor beta chains listed below, sequenced in a study of T cells expressing NK-cell markers. TCRdb re-called the 5' RACE reads and gives one entry per CDR3 protein, without DNA. Its table records 150,000 to 200,000 distinct CDR3 sequences. The sequenced sample was blood T cells: a sorted CD56 or NKG2C T cell subset, CD4+ or CD8+ T cells, or bulk PBMC T cells (not recorded which). Receptors were obtained from a woman between 18 and 70 years old in good health.

The chain has TRBV5-1 and TRBJ2-3. There are 15 residues in the CDR3. Germline values: CDR1 SGHRS, CDR2 YFSETQ. CDR3: CASSLSPPSTDTQYF.

The chain is built from TRBV5-1 and TRBJ2-1; the TRBD2 assignment by TCRdb is unverifiable without DNA. Germline V gene data show CDR1 as SGHRS and CDR2 as YFSETQ. The CDR3 runs to 17 residues. This CDR3 reads CASSTLPGTSGGNEQFF.

The chain uses TRBV5-1 and TRBJ2-7. In germline, CDR1 is SGHRS, CDR2 YFSETQ. This CDR3 region has 14 residues. The CDR3 loop reads CASSRQSSSYEQYF. The full variable domain, in which reference TRBV5-1 and TRBJ2-7 provide the parts outside the CDR3, is KAGVTQTPRYLIKTRGQQVTLSCSPISGHRSVSWYQQTPGQGLQFLFEYFSETQRNKGNFPGRFSGRQFSNSRSEMNVSTLELGDSALYLCASSRQSSSYEQYFGPGTRLTVT.

CDR3 sequence: CASNSLGVSGLGDEQYF. This chain links TRBV28 with TRBJ2-7; TCRdb proposes TRBD2, but this gene call is untestable without DNA. The CDR3 extends over 17 amino acids. Germline V gene sequence: CDR1 MDHEN, CDR2 SYDVKM.

This chain connects TRBV4-1 to TRBJ1-6; TCRdb names TRBD1, which stays unverified in the absence of DNA. This CDR3 has 14 amino acids. Germline CDR1 is MGHRA and CDR2 is YSYEKL. The CDR3 spells CASSQGVVSSPLHF.